This record concerns one T cell receptor (beta chain) sequence. Antigen: not known. This record comes from a study of T cells after posttransplantation cyclophosphamide. TCRdb's copy holds only in-frame clones and misses some; the assay was immunoSEQ multiplex PCR. The table includes some 61,000 clones, around 93% detected once. V was trimmed by 3 bases and J by 8 bases, leaving 10 bases between them. This CDR3 has 12 amino acids. Per germline, CDR1 SGHTA and CDR2 FQGNSA. The study's findings and limits: After PTCy, TRB diversity resembled that of CNI/methotrexate controls. Donor-recipient repertoire similarity was low at 1-2 months, rising over year one.

The chain uses TRBV7-2 and TRBJ1-1; the D is unclear. The receptor was isolated from a woman in her twenties or thirties in good health and a related stem cell transplant donor. The sample consisted of PBMCs. The CDR3: CASSLRRTEAFF. The CDR3 nucleotides are TGTGCCAGCAGCTTGAGACGTACAGAAGCTTTCTTT.